These T cell receptor beta chains were read from a single sample in a study of T cell responses to AZD1222 COVID-19 vaccine. Method: immunoSEQ multiplex PCR; TCRdb's copy keeps in-frame clones and lacks some. Here the sample spans about 120,000 clones, 90% to 95% being singletons. This specimen was peripheral blood, taken on day 0 of AZD1222 vaccination. These TCRs come from an adult in good health. CDR3s include the opening cysteine and the closing phenylalanine or tryptophan. The order of the fields is CDR3 length, V gene, D gene, clone size, J gene, CDR3 DNA, CDR3 protein. The D gene is left open where the match is weak. Size is omitted from some rows. Given values are once, few, many or a class for expanded clones.

cdr3_length: 15; v_call: TRBV6-5; d_call: .; clone_size: .; j_call: TRBJ1-2; cdr3_nt: TGTGCCAGCAGTTACTCATCGGACGCCGGTTACCGCTACACCTTC; cdr3_aa: CASSYSSDAGYRYTF
cdr3_length: 12; v_call: TRBV5-5; d_call: .; clone_size: .; j_call: TRBJ2-5; cdr3_nt: TGTGCCAGCAGCCCAAACCAAGAGACCCAGTACTTC; cdr3_aa: CASSPNQETQYF
cdr3_length: 14; v_call: TRBV27; d_call: .; clone_size: few; j_call: TRBJ1-1; cdr3_nt: TGTGCCAGCAGTTTTAGTATAGGGACCACTGAAGCTTTCTTT; cdr3_aa: CASSFSIGTTEAFF
cdr3_length: 14; v_call: TRBV5-4; d_call: .; clone_size: .; j_call: TRBJ2-5; cdr3_nt: TGTGCCAGCAGCGCGGGGACGTCCCAAGAGACCCAGTACTTC; cdr3_aa: CASSAGTSQETQYF
cdr3_length: 15; v_call: TRBV9; d_call: TRBD2; clone_size: .; j_call: TRBJ2-1; cdr3_nt: TGTGCCAGCAGCCCCCGACTAGCGGGAGGCAATGAGCAGTTCTTC; cdr3_aa: CASSPRLAGGNEQFF
cdr3_length: 16; v_call: TRBV6-1; d_call: TRBD2; clone_size: .; j_call: TRBJ2-3; cdr3_nt: TGTGCCAGCAGTGAGGCGGCGGGAGGGAGCACAGATACGCAGTATTTT; cdr3_aa: CASSEAAGGSTDTQYF
cdr3_length: 14; v_call: TRBV6-5; d_call: .; clone_size: .; j_call: TRBJ2-1; cdr3_nt: TGTGCCAGCAGCCATCGGGAAATCTACAATGAGCAGTTCTTC; cdr3_aa: CASSHREIYNEQFF
cdr3_length: 12; v_call: TRBV27; d_call: .; clone_size: .; j_call: TRBJ1-2; cdr3_nt: TGTGCCAGCACCCAGGGCGGAAATGGCTACACCTTC; cdr3_aa: CASTQGGNGYTF
cdr3_length: 15; v_call: TRBV23-1; d_call: TRBD1; clone_size: .; j_call: TRBJ2-3; cdr3_nt: TGCGCCAGCAGTCCCCAGGGACAGGACGGGGGTACGCAGTATTTT; cdr3_aa: CASSPQGQDGGTQYF
cdr3_length: 16; v_call: TRBV3-1/TRBV3-2; d_call: .; clone_size: .; j_call: TRBJ1-5; cdr3_nt: TGTGCCAGCAGCCAAGGCCCTCGTCGGGGGAATCAGCCCCAGCATTTT; cdr3_aa: CASSQGPRRGNQPQHF
cdr3_length: 15; v_call: TRBV5-1; d_call: TRBD2; clone_size: .; j_call: TRBJ2-1; cdr3_nt: TGCGCCAGCAGCTTGGTTTTAGCGGGAGATAATGAGCAGTTCTTC; cdr3_aa: CASSLVLAGDNEQFF
cdr3_length: 18; v_call: TRBV5-6; d_call: TRBD1; clone_size: .; j_call: TRBJ1-2; cdr3_nt: TGTGCCAGCAGCTTGATGGCGGACAGGGCACTCATCCTCTATGGCTACACCTTC; cdr3_aa: CASSLMADRALILYGYTF
cdr3_length: 15; v_call: TRBV6-4; d_call: .; clone_size: once; j_call: TRBJ2-5; cdr3_nt: TGTGCCAGCAGTCCCCGGGGGCGGCCGGGGGAGACCCAGTACTTC; cdr3_aa: CASSPRGRPGETQYF
cdr3_length: 13; v_call: TRBV12-3/TRBV12-4; d_call: .; clone_size: .; j_call: TRBJ1-1; cdr3_nt: TGTGCCAGCAGCGACAGTTGGGAGACTGAAGCTTTCTTT; cdr3_aa: CASSDSWETEAFF
cdr3_length: 12; v_call: TRBV27; d_call: .; clone_size: .; j_call: TRBJ1-5; cdr3_nt: TGTGCCAGCAGCGACCCGAATCAGCCCCAGCATTTT; cdr3_aa: CASSDPNQPQHF
cdr3_length: 13; v_call: TRBV18; d_call: .; clone_size: .; j_call: TRBJ1-1; cdr3_nt: TGTGCCAGCTCACCAGCGGGGAACACTGAAGCTTTCTTT; cdr3_aa: CASSPAGNTEAFF
cdr3_length: 17; v_call: TRBV6-8; d_call: TRBD1; clone_size: .; j_call: TRBJ1-1; cdr3_nt: TGTGCCAGCAGGCTTGGGACAGGAGAAGGTCTGCACACTGAAGCTTTCTTT; cdr3_aa: CASRLGTGEGLHTEAFF
cdr3_length: 13; v_call: TRBV6-5; d_call: TRBD1; clone_size: .; j_call: TRBJ1-1; cdr3_nt: TGTGCCAGCAGTTACGAAAGGACAGGGAAAGCTTTCTTT; cdr3_aa: CASSYERTGKAFF
cdr3_length: 18; v_call: TRBV28; d_call: TRBD2; clone_size: .; j_call: TRBJ2-3; cdr3_nt: TGTGCCAGCAGTTTACGAGGACTAGCGGCAGCCCAGACAGATACGCAGTATTTT; cdr3_aa: CASSLRGLAAAQTDTQYF
cdr3_length: 15; v_call: TRBV2; d_call: TRBD1; clone_size: once; j_call: TRBJ1-2; cdr3_nt: TGTGCCAGCAGGGCGGGACAGGGCATAACCACCGGCTACACCTTC; cdr3_aa: CASRAGQGITTGYTF
cdr3_length: 13; v_call: TRBV24-1; d_call: .; clone_size: .; j_call: TRBJ1-1; cdr3_nt: TGTGCCACCAGTATTCGGGGAGGGACTGAAGCTTTCTTT; cdr3_aa: CATSIRGGTEAFF
cdr3_length: 15; v_call: TRBV4-1; d_call: .; clone_size: once; j_call: TRBJ1-5; cdr3_nt: TGCGCCAGCAGCCAAGTCGGCCAGCCCAATCAGCCCCAGCATTTT; cdr3_aa: CASSQVGQPNQPQHF
cdr3_length: 15; v_call: TRBV19; d_call: .; clone_size: .; j_call: TRBJ2-2; cdr3_nt: TGTGCCAGTAGTCTTAACCCGGGTGCCACCGGGGAGCTGTTTTTT; cdr3_aa: CASSLNPGATGELFF
cdr3_length: 14; v_call: TRBV7-9; d_call: .; clone_size: .; j_call: TRBJ2-1; cdr3_nt: TGTGCCAGCAGACATAGGGACACTTACAATGAGCAGTTCTTC; cdr3_aa: CASRHRDTYNEQFF
cdr3_length: 16; v_call: TRBV14; d_call: .; clone_size: .; j_call: TRBJ2-3; cdr3_nt: TGTGCCAGCAGCCCTCCTTGGCTTGGGGGCACAGATACGCAGTATTTT; cdr3_aa: CASSPPWLGGTDTQYF
cdr3_length: 14; v_call: TRBV3-1/TRBV3-2; d_call: .; clone_size: once; j_call: TRBJ1-6; cdr3_nt: TGTGCCAGCAGCCAAGATCATTCCGGTTCACCCCTCCACTTT; cdr3_aa: CASSQDHSGSPLHF
cdr3_length: 19; v_call: TRBV9; d_call: .; clone_size: .; j_call: TRBJ1-5; cdr3_nt: TGTGCCAGCAGCGCAGATGGGCCTTCCAAATCGGTCTGCAATCAGCCCCAGCATTTT; cdr3_aa: CASSADGPSKSVCNQPQHF
cdr3_length: 17; v_call: TRBV27; d_call: TRBD1; clone_size: .; j_call: TRBJ2-2; cdr3_nt: TGTGCCAGCAGTTTAAGGCGACAGGGGGCAATCACCGGGGAGCTGTTTTTT; cdr3_aa: CASSLRRQGAITGELFF
cdr3_length: 13; v_call: TRBV5-1; d_call: .; clone_size: .; j_call: TRBJ2-5; cdr3_nt: TGCGCCAGCAGCTCAAGTGAGGTAGAGACCCAGTACTTC; cdr3_aa: CASSSSEVETQYF
cdr3_length: 13; v_call: TRBV2; d_call: .; clone_size: .; j_call: TRBJ2-7; cdr3_nt: TGTGCCAGTTTCCGGACGGGGTCCTACGAGCAGTACTTC; cdr3_aa: CASFRTGSYEQYF
cdr3_length: 15; v_call: TRBV23-1; d_call: TRBD1; clone_size: .; j_call: TRBJ1-5; cdr3_nt: TGCGCCAGCAGTCGGGACAGGTGGAACAATCAGCCCCAGCATTTT; cdr3_aa: CASSRDRWNNQPQHF
cdr3_length: 13; v_call: TRBV7-9; d_call: .; clone_size: .; j_call: TRBJ1-2; cdr3_nt: TGTGCCAGCGGAAACCCGGGATCTAGGGACTACACCTTC; cdr3_aa: CASGNPGSRDYTF
cdr3_length: 15; v_call: TRBV7-9; d_call: .; clone_size: .; j_call: TRBJ2-2; cdr3_nt: TGTGCCAGCAGACCGCGGGACAGAAACACCGGGGAGCTGTTTTTT; cdr3_aa: CASRPRDRNTGELFF
cdr3_length: 12; v_call: TRBV29-1; d_call: .; clone_size: .; j_call: TRBJ2-5; cdr3_nt: TGCAGCGTTGAGGCACTCCAAGAGACCCAGTACTTC; cdr3_aa: CSVEALQETQYF
cdr3_length: 13; v_call: TRBV12-5; d_call: .; clone_size: .; j_call: TRBJ2-3; cdr3_nt: TGTGCTAGTGGTTTGGGCCCGTCGGATACGCAGTATTTT; cdr3_aa: CASGLGPSDTQYF
cdr3_length: 14; v_call: TRBV6-5; d_call: .; clone_size: .; j_call: TRBJ2-2; cdr3_nt: TGTGCCAGCAGTAGCAGGGGTCGCACCGGGGAGCTGTTTTTT; cdr3_aa: CASSSRGRTGELFF
cdr3_length: 16; v_call: TRBV7-3; d_call: TRBD2; clone_size: .; j_call: TRBJ2-6; cdr3_nt: TGTGCCAGCAGCTTAGCGGGAGGGTCTGGGGCCAACGTCCTGACTTTC; cdr3_aa: CASSLAGGSGANVLTF
cdr3_length: 14; v_call: TRBV3-1/TRBV3-2; d_call: .; clone_size: .; j_call: TRBJ2-1; cdr3_nt: TGTGCCAGCAGCCTCGGCCACCCCTCGTATGAGCAGTTCTTC; cdr3_aa: CASSLGHPSYEQFF
cdr3_length: 17; v_call: TRBV28; d_call: TRBD1; clone_size: .; j_call: TRBJ2-7; cdr3_nt: TGTGCCAGCAGTCGGACAGGGGTCCCACTACTATTCTACGAGCAGTACTTC; cdr3_aa: CASSRTGVPLLFYEQYF
cdr3_length: 13; v_call: TRBV18; d_call: .; clone_size: .; j_call: TRBJ1-4; cdr3_nt: TGTGCCAGCTCTCCACCCGTACCTACAGGGTTACTTTTT; cdr3_aa: CASSPPVPTGLLF
cdr3_length: 13; v_call: TRBV19; d_call: .; clone_size: .; j_call: TRBJ2-7; cdr3_nt: TGTGCCAGTAGTATCAGCAGCACACTGGAGCAGTACTTC; cdr3_aa: CASSISSTLEQYF
cdr3_length: 13; v_call: TRBV6-2/TRBV6-3; d_call: .; clone_size: .; j_call: TRBJ1-3; cdr3_nt: TGTGCCAGCAGCCCTCAGGGGATTGGCACCATATATTTT; cdr3_aa: CASSPQGIGTIYF
cdr3_length: 13; v_call: TRBV9; d_call: .; clone_size: .; j_call: TRBJ2-5; cdr3_nt: TGTGCCAGCAGCGGTCCCTTCGGGATGGCCCAGTACTTC; cdr3_aa: CASSGPFGMAQYF
cdr3_length: 17; v_call: TRBV14; d_call: .; clone_size: .; j_call: TRBJ1-3; cdr3_nt: TGTGCCAGCAGCCAAGTAGGATCCGCCCGGTCTGGAAACACCATATATTTT; cdr3_aa: CASSQVGSARSGNTIYF
cdr3_length: 15; v_call: TRBV28; d_call: TRBD2; clone_size: .; j_call: TRBJ2-7; cdr3_nt: TGTGCCAGCAGTTCGCGACTAGCGGGAGGGGCAGAGCAGTACTTC; cdr3_aa: CASSSRLAGGAEQYF
cdr3_length: 15; v_call: TRBV9; d_call: .; clone_size: .; j_call: TRBJ2-1; cdr3_nt: TGTGCCAGCAGCGTAGTTGCCATGAGATACAATGAGCAGTTCTTC; cdr3_aa: CASSVVAMRYNEQFF
cdr3_length: 12; v_call: TRBV6-5; d_call: .; clone_size: .; j_call: TRBJ1-3; cdr3_nt: TGCGGTATATCTCCAAGTGGAAACACCATATATTTT; cdr3_aa: CGISPSGNTIYF
cdr3_length: 15; v_call: TRBV28; d_call: TRBD2; clone_size: .; j_call: TRBJ2-1; cdr3_nt: TGTGCCAGCAGTGGGGGACTAGGTGGGTACAATGAGCAGTTCTTC; cdr3_aa: CASSGGLGGYNEQFF
cdr3_length: 14; v_call: TRBV5-1; d_call: TRBD1; clone_size: .; j_call: TRBJ1-6; cdr3_nt: TGCGCCAGCAGCGTGGGACAGGGTGGGTCACCCCTCCACTTT; cdr3_aa: CASSVGQGGSPLHF
cdr3_length: 15; v_call: TRBV27; d_call: .; clone_size: once; j_call: TRBJ1-1; cdr3_nt: TGTGCCAGCAGTCCCATGGAGGGGGTGAGCACTGAAGCTTTCTTT; cdr3_aa: CASSPMEGVSTEAFF
cdr3_length: 13; v_call: TRBV2; d_call: TRBD2; clone_size: .; j_call: TRBJ2-5; cdr3_nt: TGTGCCAGCGGGAGCGGGGAAATACGGACCCAGTACTTC; cdr3_aa: CASGSGEIRTQYF